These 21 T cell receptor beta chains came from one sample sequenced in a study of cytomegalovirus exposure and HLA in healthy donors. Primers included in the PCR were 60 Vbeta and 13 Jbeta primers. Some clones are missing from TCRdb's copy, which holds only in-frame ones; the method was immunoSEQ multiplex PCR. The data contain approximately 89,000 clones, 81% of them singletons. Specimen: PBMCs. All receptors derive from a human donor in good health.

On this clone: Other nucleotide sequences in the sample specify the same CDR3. This chain's CDR3 is CAWTPTLALYNSPLHF. CDR3 nucleotides: TGTGCCTGGACCCCGACTCTCGCCCTATATAATTCACCCCTCCACTTT. The chain is built from TRBV30 and TRBJ1-6; D remains unclear. CDR1 and CDR2 from the germline V gene are GTSNPN and SVGIG (reference sequence). Trimming stripped 4 bases from V and 4 bases from J, with 17 bases between. CDR3 length: 16 amino acids.

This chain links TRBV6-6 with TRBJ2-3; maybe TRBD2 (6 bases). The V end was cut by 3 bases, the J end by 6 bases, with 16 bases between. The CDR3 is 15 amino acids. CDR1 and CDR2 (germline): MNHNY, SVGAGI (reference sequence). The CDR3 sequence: CASSYWRGEGDTQYF. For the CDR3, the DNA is TGTGCCAGCAGTTATTGGCGGGGAGAAGGCGATACGCAGTATTTT.

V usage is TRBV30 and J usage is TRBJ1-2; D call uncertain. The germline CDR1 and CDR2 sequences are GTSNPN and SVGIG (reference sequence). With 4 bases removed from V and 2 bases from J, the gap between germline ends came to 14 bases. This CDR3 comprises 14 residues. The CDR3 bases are TGTGCCTGGACAGCGCCGACCCCGAACTATGGCTACACCTTC. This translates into CAWTAPTPNYGYTF.

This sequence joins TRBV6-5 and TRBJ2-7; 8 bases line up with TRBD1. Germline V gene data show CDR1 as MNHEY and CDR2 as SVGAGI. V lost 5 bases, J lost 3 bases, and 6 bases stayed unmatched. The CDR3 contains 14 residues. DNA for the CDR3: TGTGCCAGCAGTCGGACAGGGCTAGGCTACGAGCAGTACTTC. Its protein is CASSRTGLGYEQYF.

The CDR3 protein is CARGVPGYREMNTEAFF. In nucleotides, the CDR3 is TGTGCCAGAGGGGTACCGGGGTACAGGGAGATGAACACTGAAGCTTTCTTT. The chain carries TRBV5-3 and TRBJ1-1; maybe TRBD1 (6 bases). TRBV5-3 is reported as an ORF; its role is uncertain. The V end lost 7 bases, the J end lost 0 bases, and 22 bases lay between the germline ends. The CDR3 extends over 17 amino acids.

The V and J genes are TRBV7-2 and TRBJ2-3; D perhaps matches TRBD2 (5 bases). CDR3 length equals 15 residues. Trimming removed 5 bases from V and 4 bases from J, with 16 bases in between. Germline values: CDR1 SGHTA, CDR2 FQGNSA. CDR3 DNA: TGTGCCAGCAGCCCACCCGTTGGGAGCTCAGATACGCAGTATTTT. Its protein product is CASSPPVGSSDTQYF.

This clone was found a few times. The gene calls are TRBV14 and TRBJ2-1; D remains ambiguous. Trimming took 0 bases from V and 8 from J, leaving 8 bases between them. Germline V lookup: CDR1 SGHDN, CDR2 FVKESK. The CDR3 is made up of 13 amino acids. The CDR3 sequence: CASSQDRVHEQFF. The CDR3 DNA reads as TGTGCCAGCAGCCAAGATCGGGTGCATGAGCAGTTCTTC.

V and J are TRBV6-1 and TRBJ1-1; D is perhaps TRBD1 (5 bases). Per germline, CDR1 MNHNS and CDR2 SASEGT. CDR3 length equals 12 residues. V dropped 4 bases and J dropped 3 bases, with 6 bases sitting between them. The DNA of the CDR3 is TGTGCCAGCAGTGGACAGTACACTGAAGCTTTCTTT. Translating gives CASSGQYTEAFF.

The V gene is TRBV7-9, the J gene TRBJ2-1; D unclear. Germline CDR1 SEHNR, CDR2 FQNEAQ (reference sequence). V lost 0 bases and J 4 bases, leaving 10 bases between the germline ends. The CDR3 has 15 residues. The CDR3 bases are TGTGCCAGCAGCTTAGCGTTGGCTAGTTACAATGAGCAGTTCTTC. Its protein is CASSLALASYNEQFF.

The CDR3: CASSWTSGYEQYF. The CDR3 region has the DNA TGTGCCAGCAGCTGGACTAGCGGGTACGAGCAGTACTTC. The V call is TRBV5-8, the J call TRBJ2-7; 11 nucleotides line up with TRBD2. This CDR3 has 13 residues. Germline CDR1 reads SGHTS; CDR2 reads YDEGEE. V shed 3 bases, J shed 4 bases, and the junction held 0 bases outside the gene matches.

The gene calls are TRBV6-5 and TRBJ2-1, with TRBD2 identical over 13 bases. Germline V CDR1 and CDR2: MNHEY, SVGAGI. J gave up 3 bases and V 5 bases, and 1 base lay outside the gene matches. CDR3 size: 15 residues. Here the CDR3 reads CASSRLAGGYNEQFF. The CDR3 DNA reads TGTGCCAGCAGTCGACTAGCGGGGGGCTACAATGAGCAGTTCTTC.

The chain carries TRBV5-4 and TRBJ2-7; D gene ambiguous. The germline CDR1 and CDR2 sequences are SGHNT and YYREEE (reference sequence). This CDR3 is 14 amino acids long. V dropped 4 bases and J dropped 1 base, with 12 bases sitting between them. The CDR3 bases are TGTGCCAGCAGCCCACACCCGGGTTCCTACGAGCAGTACTTC. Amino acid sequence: CASSPHPGSYEQYF.

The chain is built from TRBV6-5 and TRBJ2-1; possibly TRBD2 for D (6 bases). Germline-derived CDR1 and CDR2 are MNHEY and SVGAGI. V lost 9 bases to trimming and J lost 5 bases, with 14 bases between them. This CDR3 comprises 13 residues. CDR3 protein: CASAGIHHNEQFF. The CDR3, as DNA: TGTGCCAGTGCGGGAATTCACCACAATGAGCAGTTCTTC.

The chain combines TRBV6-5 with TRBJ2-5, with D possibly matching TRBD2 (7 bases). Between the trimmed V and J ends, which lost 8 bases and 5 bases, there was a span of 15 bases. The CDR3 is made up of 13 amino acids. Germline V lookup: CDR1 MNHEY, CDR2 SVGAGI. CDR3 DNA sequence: TGTGCCAGCCGAGGGGGGGGCCGGGAGACCCAGTACTTC. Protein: CASRGGGRETQYF.

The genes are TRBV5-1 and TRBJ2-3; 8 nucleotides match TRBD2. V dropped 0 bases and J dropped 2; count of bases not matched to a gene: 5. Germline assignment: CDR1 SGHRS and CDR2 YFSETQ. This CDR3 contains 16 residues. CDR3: CASSLGSGRNTDTQYF. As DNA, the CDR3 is TGCGCCAGCAGCTTGGGGAGCGGGAGAAACACAGATACGCAGTATTTT.

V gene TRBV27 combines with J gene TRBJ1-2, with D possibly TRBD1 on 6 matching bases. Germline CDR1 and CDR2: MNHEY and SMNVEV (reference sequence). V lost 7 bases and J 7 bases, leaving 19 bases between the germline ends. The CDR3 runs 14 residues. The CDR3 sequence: CASTPYGGASGYTF. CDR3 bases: TGTGCCAGCACCCCGTACGGGGGGGCGAGTGGCTACACCTTC.

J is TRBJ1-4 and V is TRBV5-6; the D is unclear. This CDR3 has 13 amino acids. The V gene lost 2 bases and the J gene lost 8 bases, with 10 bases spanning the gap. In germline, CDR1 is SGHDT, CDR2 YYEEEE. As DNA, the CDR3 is TGTGCCAGCAGCTTACCGGCGGCGGAAAAACTGTTTTTT. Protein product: CASSLPAAEKLFF.

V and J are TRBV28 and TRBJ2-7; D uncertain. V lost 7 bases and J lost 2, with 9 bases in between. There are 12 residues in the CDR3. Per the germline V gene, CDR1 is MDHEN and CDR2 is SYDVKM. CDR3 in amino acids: CASTIGAYEQYF. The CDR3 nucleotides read TGTGCCAGCACCATAGGAGCCTACGAGCAGTACTTC.

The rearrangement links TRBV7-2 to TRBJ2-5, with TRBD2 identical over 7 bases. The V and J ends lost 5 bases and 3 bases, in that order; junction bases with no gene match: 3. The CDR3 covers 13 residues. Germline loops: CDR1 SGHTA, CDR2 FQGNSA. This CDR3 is CASSRTREETQYF. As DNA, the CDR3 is TGTGCCAGCAGCCGGACTAGAGAAGAGACCCAGTACTTC.

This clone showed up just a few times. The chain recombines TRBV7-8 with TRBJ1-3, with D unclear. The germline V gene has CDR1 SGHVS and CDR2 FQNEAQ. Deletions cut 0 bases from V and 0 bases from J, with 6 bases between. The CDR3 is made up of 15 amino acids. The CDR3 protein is CASSLAGDSGNTIYF. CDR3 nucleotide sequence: TGTGCCAGCAGCTTAGCGGGCGACTCTGGAAACACCATATATTTT.

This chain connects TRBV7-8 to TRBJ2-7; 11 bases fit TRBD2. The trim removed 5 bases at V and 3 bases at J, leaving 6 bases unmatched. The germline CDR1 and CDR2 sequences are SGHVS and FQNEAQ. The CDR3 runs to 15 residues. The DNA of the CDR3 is TGTGCCAGCAGCATACTAGCGGGAGCCCTCTACGAGCAGTACTTC. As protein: CASSILAGALYEQYF.